This T cell receptor (beta chain) was recovered during a study of breast tumors, draining lymph nodes, adjacent tissues. This clonotype was detected ten times or more. Antigen: not known. Axillary draining lymph nodes of breast cancer patients supplied the node samples. Regarding the study as a whole: The data were judged consistent with most tumor T cells coming from lymph node and expanding in tumor. Tumor TCR diversity was below lymph nodes but above nontumor tissue. That most tumor T cells come from lymph nodes remained unproven.

TCRdb independently ran MiXCR on the multiplex PCR reads; one entry per CDR3 protein. The table has some 130,000 distinct CDR3 sequences, less than 20% seen once. Between the trimmed V and J ends, which lost 1 base and 1 base, there was a span of 9 bases. Germline CDR1 SGHRS, CDR2 YFSETQ. This CDR3 comprises 14 residues. The receptor was derived from a female donor with breast cancer. Some clones in this sample may be carry-over from other donors' samples. Source material: axillary lymph node tissue. The genes are TRBV5-1 and TRBJ2-7, with a tentative D call TRBD1 (6 bases). DNA of the CDR3: TGCGCCAGCAGCTTGCCTGGACAGTCCTACGAGCAGTACTTC. It is translated as CASSLPGQSYEQYF.